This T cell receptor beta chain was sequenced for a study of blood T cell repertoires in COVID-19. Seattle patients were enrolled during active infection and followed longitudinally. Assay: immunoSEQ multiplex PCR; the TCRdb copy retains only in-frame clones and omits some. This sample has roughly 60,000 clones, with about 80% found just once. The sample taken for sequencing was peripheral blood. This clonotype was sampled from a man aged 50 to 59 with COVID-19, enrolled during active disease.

This CDR3 reads CASSLLITGTSGGNEQFF. CDR3 bases: TGTGCCAGCAGTCTTCTGATAACCGGGACTAGCGGGGGAAATGAGCAGTTCTTC. The rearrangement uses TRBV27 and TRBJ2-1; 14 nucleotides match TRBD2. The germline gives CDR1 MNHEY, CDR2 SMNVEV (reference sequence). With 5 bases clipped from V and 7 bases from J, the junction kept 13 bases outside the gene matches. This CDR3 is 18 amino acids long.